This TCR beta chain was documented in a study of blood T cell repertoires in COVID-19. Overall study: COVID-19 samples from acute and convalescent phases originated in the United States, Italy and Spain.

Measured with immunoSEQ multiplex PCR; TCRdb has only the in-frame clones, and not every one. The table lists approximately 92,000 clones, around 81% of them singletons. This clone was observed a single time. This CDR3 is 12 amino acids long. The V gene's germline CDR1 is SEHNR and CDR2 FQNEAQ (reference sequence). V lost 2 bases to trimming and J lost 2 bases, with 3 bases between them. The V and J genes are TRBV7-9 and TRBJ2-5; no definite D call. The receptor comes from a man aged 60-69 years with acute or convalescent COVID-19. The sample consisted of peripheral blood. Written as DNA, the CDR3 is TGTGCCAGCAGCTTACTGCAAGAGACCCAGTACTTC. It specifies CASSLLQETQYF.